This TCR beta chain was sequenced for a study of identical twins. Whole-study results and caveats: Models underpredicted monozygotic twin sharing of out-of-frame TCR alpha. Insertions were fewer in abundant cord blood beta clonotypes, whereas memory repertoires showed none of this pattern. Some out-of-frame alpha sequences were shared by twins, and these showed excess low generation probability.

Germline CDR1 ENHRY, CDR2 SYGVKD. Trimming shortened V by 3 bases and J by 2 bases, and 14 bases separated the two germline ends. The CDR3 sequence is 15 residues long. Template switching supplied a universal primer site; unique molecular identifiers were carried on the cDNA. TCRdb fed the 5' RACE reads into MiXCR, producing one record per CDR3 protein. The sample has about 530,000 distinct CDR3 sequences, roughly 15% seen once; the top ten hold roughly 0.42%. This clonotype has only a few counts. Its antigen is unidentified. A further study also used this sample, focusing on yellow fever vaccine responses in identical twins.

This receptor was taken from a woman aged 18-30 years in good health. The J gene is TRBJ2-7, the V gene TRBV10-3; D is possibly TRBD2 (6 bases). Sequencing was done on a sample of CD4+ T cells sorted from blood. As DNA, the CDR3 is TGTGCCATCAGTGACAAGGCTAGCGAGACCTACGAGCAGTACTTC. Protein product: CAISDKASETYEQYF.